This TCR beta chain was sequenced in a study of CD8 T cells in ankylosing spondylitis. Germline CDR1 is SQVTM and CDR2 is ANQGSEA. The CDR3 is 13 amino acids. Trimming shortened V by 8 bases and J by 7 bases, and 20 bases separated the two germline ends. TCRdb fed the 5' RACE reads into MiXCR, producing one record per CDR3 protein. The data show some 250,000 distinct CDR3 sequences, with around 7.8% seen just once and about 6.8% held by the top ten. This clonotype showed up many times. Its matching antigen is unknown. Points from the study as a whole: Earlier work had already found some motif variants in reactive arthritis synovial fluid and blood. In peripheral blood, disease-linked CD8+ clones occurred at relatively low frequencies.

This TCR came from a male donor with ankylosing spondylitis or in good health (not recorded which). This chain uses TRBV29-1 with TRBJ1-2; tentatively, D is TRBD1 (5 bases). The specimen was blood, either unsorted or a sorted T cell fraction (not recorded which). The CDR3 reads CSLTGPLLSGYTF. CDR3 in DNA: TGCAGCCTTACAGGTCCTCTACTCTCTGGCTACACCTTC.